The 5 T cell receptor beta chains reported below all come from one sample, sequenced in a study of response to subunit inactivated influenza vaccine. A single record per CDR3 protein comes from TCRdb applying MiXCR to the RT-PCR reads. Of around 470,000 distinct CDR3 sequences in the sample, roughly 7.6% were seen once. Source: PBMCs from blood, taken about 23 months after vaccination. These receptors came from a man between 50 and 69 years old who received an inactivated influenza vaccine.

This clonotype was seen more than once but under ten times. The V gene is TRBV27, the J gene TRBJ1-6, with a tentative D call TRBD1 (5 bases). V lost 5 bases and J 9 bases, leaving 20 bases between the germline ends. The CDR3 spans 16 residues. Germline CDR1 MNHEY, CDR2 SMNVEV (reference sequence). The CDR3 loop is CASSTLLGQRGSPLHF. The CDR3, as DNA: TGTGCCAGCAGTACTCTTTTGGGGCAGCGGGGTTCACCCCTCCACTTT.

On this clonotype itself: The junction departs from the called germline gene at one end, perhaps through a read error. This chain joins TRBV12-3 or TRBV12-4 and TRBJ1-6; tentative D call: TRBD1 (5 bases). CDR3 size: 14 residues. In nucleotides, the CDR3 is TGTGCCAGCAGTAAAAACAGGAACAATTCACCCCTCCGCTTT. This encodes CASSKNRNNSPLRF.

As for this clonotype: This may arise from a read error, as a much more abundant clone is one base away. V and J are TRBV12-3 or TRBV12-4 and TRBJ2-7; TRBD1 agrees at 7 bases. This CDR3 is built from 13 residues. DNA of the CDR3: TGTGCCAGAAGTTTCGTACAGGGGAACGAGCAGTACTTC. Translation gives CARSFVQGNEQYF.

This clonotype showed up many times. The V call is TRBV5-1, the J call TRBJ1-4; possibly TRBD1 for D (5 bases). In germline, CDR1 is SGHRS, CDR2 YFSETQ. This CDR3 has 15 amino acids. V was cut by 1 base and J by 13 bases, with 20 bases left in between. CDR3 protein: CASSLTSGRQSRLFF. As DNA, the CDR3 is TGCGCCAGCAGCTTGACTTCGGGACGCCAATCGAGACTGTTTTTT.

The J gene is TRBJ1-5, the V gene TRBV6-1; D is uncertain. Deletions cut 3 bases from V and 4 bases from J, with 19 bases between. Germline CDR1 and CDR2: MNHNS and SASEGT. This CDR3 comprises 17 residues. For the CDR3, the DNA is TGTGCCAGCAGTGAGTATTCGGGTGGGCAGTATAATCAGCCCCAGCATTTT. Protein sequence: CASSEYSGGQYNQPQHF.